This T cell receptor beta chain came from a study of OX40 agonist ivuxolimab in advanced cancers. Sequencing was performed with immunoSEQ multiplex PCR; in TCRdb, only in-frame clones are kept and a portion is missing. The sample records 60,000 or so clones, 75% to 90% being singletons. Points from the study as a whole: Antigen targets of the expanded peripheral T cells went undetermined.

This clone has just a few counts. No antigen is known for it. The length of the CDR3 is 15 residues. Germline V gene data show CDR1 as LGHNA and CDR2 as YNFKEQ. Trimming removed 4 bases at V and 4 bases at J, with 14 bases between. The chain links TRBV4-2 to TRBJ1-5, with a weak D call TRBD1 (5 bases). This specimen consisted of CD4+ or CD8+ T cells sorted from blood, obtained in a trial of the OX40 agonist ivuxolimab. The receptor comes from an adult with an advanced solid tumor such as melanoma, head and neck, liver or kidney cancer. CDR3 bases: TGTGCCAGCAGCCCGGCCGGGGCCCAGAATCAGCCCCAGCATTTT. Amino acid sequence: CASSPAGAQNQPQHF.